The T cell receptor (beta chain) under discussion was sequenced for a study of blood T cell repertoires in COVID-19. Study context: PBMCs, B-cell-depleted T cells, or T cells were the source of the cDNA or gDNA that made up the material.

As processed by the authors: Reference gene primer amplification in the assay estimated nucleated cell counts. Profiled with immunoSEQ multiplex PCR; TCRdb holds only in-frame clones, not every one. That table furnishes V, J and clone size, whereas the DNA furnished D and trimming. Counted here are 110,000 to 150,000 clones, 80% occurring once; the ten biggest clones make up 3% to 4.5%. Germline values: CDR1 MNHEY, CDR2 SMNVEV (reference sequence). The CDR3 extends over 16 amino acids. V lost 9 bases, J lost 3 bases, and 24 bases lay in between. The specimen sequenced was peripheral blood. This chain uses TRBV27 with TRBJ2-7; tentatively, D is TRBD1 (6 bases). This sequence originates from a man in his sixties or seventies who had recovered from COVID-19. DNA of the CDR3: TGTGCCAGTTCCACAGGGCTGCCGCAATCCCGCTACGAGCAGTACTTC. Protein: CASSTGLPQSRYEQYF.